This T cell receptor (beta chain) was identified during a study of cytomegalovirus exposure and HLA in healthy donors. Healthy people donating bone marrow made up the donors. A multiplex PCR was run with 60 Vbeta primers and 13 Jbeta primers. The authors' processing: The count from a later analysis was some 83 million unique TCR beta chains, about 9.9 million of them shared. Generated by immunoSEQ multiplex PCR, the TCRdb table keeps only in-frame clones and is missing some. V and J calls and clone size are those listed in that table; D and trimming were worked out from the DNA. This listing includes over 100,000 clones. Study outcomes and limitations: A later analysis associated 15,000 to 20,000 TCR beta sequences with HLA alleles at a 0.05 false discovery rate. There were several of the most significant clusters that appeared linked to common viral pathogens in a later analysis.

Worth noting for this clone: The antigen is not known.

The CDR3 loop spans 15 amino acids. In germline, CDR1 is MNHNS, CDR2 SASEGT. The sample taken for sequencing was PBMCs. This clonotype originated in a woman between 40 and 55 years old in good health and CMV-seropositive. The rearrangement links TRBV6-1 to TRBJ2-5, with D maybe TRBD2 (5 bases). The J call may be incorrect, as the DNA end agrees better with TRBJ2-7. DNA of the CDR3: TGTGCCAGCAGGGATTTAGGAGGAGCTACCTACGAGCAGTACTTC. It codes for CASRDLGGATYEQYF.